The subject of this entry is one T cell receptor (beta chain). Antigen: not known. The CDR3 has 15 residues. The V end lost 5 bases, the J end lost 2 bases, and 14 bases lay between the germline ends. Per germline, CDR1 MDHEN and CDR2 SYDVKM. The data were obtained in a study of shared clonotypes between healthy human individuals. General study results and limits: Lower generation probabilities were found for non-shared clonotypes than for those shared by all four donors. Inspection by rarefaction showed sorted-subset sequencing to be incomplete despite large depth.

CD45RO-negative CD8 cells positively selected for CCR7 made up the naive population, which excluded terminally differentiated effector memory CD45RA+ cells. Donors, without exception, were Caucasian adults residing in Nashville, Tennessee. Profiled with immunoSEQ multiplex PCR; TCRdb holds only in-frame clones, not every one. The table has just over 2,000,000 clones, just under 95% seen once. This chain connects TRBV28 to TRBJ2-3; D might be TRBD1 or TRBD2, each matching 6 bases. Source material: naive CD8+ T cells sorted from blood. This receptor was taken from a man aged 18 to 29 in good health. This CDR3 is CASSVPRGPTDTQYF. In nucleotides, the CDR3 is TGTGCCAGCAGTGTCCCCCGGGGGCCCACAGATACGCAGTATTTT.